This is a list of T cell receptor beta chains from one sample in a study of blood T cell repertoires in COVID-19. Sequencing was performed with immunoSEQ multiplex PCR; in TCRdb, only in-frame clones are kept and a portion is missing. The sample shows 300,000 to 400,000 clones, roughly 89% of them seen only once. Sequencing was carried out using peripheral blood. The receptor set was obtained from a woman between 18 and 30 years old who had recovered from COVID-19. The CDR3 runs from the conserved cysteine through the conserved F or W. D genes are given only for firm matches. Where a row states a size, it is once, few, many or the class of an expanded clone; other rows omit it.

V	D	size	J	CDR3	DNA
TRBV7-9	TRBD1	.	TRBJ1-3	CASSLGGTDLSGNTIYF	TGTGCCAGCAGCTTAGGCGGGACAGACCTCTCTGGAAACACCATATATTTT
TRBV19	.	.	TRBJ2-5	CASSILGEGGSETQYF	TGTGCCAGTAGTATACTTGGGGAAGGCGGGTCGGAGACCCAGTACTTC
TRBV30	.	.	TRBJ1-6	CAWSRQPFSYNSPLHF	TGTGCCTGGAGTCGACAGCCTTTCTCCTATAATTCACCCCTCCACTTT
TRBV7-9	TRBD2	.	TRBJ2-1	CASSWTSGRHRDEQFF	TGTGCCAGCAGCTGGACTAGCGGGCGCCATCGGGATGAGCAGTTCTTC
TRBV28	.	.	TRBJ1-2	CASSLRQTNYGYTF	TGTGCCAGCAGTTTACGGCAGACAAACTATGGCTACACCTTC
TRBV28	.	.	TRBJ1-1	CASRTAGVGYTEAFF	TGTGCCAGCAGGACAGCAGGGGTGGGTTACACTGAAGCTTTCTTT
TRBV6-2/TRBV6-3	TRBD2	.	TRBJ2-2	CASSAGLADTGELFF	TGTGCCAGCAGTGCGGGACTAGCGGACACCGGGGAGCTGTTTTTT
TRBV25-1	.	.	TRBJ1-1	CASSEYEREEAFF	TGTGCCAGCAGTGAATATGAGAGGGAAGAGGCTTTCTTT
TRBV15	.	once	TRBJ2-1	CATSRDSAKRSYNEQFF	TGTGCCACCAGCAGAGATTCGGCTAAGCGCTCCTACAATGAGCAGTTCTTC
TRBV3-1/TRBV3-2	.	once	TRBJ2-1	CASSHHASGRGKFF	TGTGCCAGCAGCCACCACGCCTCGGGTAGGGGGAAGTTCTTC
TRBV7-2	.	.	TRBJ2-5	CASSPKTGLETQYF	TGTGCCAGCAGCCCAAAGACCGGGTTGGAGACCCAGTACTTC
TRBV7-8	TRBD2	.	TRBJ2-1	CASSLVSGGAYNEQFF	TGTGCCAGCAGCTTAGTGTCGGGGGGGGCCTACAATGAGCAGTTCTTC
TRBV19	TRBD2	.	TRBJ2-3	CASSELGAGGLRDTQYF	TGTGCCAGTAGCGAGTTGGGGGCGGGAGGCCTTCGGGATACGCAGTATTTT
TRBV7-2	.	.	TRBJ2-3	CASSLVLRSTDTQYF	TGTGCCAGCAGCTTAGTTCTCAGATCCACAGATACGCAGTATTTT
TRBV7-9	.	.	TRBJ2-3	CASSLGASLGTQYF	TGTGCCAGCAGCTTAGGGGCTAGCTTGGGTACGCAGTATTTT
TRBV7-2	.	.	TRBJ1-5	CASSLPGLLSNQPQHF	TGTGCCAGCAGCTTACCGGGACTCCTAAGTAATCAGCCCCAGCATTTT